This TCR beta chain emerged from a study of T cell responses to AZD1222 COVID-19 vaccine. CDR3 size: 12 residues. The germline CDR1 and CDR2 sequences are MDHEN and SYDVKM. The V end lost 7 bases, the J end lost 4 bases, and 8 bases lay between the germline ends. With respect to this clone: Its antigen is currently unknown.

Assay: immunoSEQ multiplex PCR; the TCRdb copy retains only in-frame clones and omits some. This sample has 13,000 to 15,000 clones, with 84% found just once. Broader study findings: Donors in the cohort were predominantly white British and more often female, and clonal diversity was possibly underestimated. Spike-specific TCR breadth and depth both grew after two AZD1222 doses.

The sample here was peripheral blood, taken 28 days after the second AZD1222 dose. V is TRBV28 and J is TRBJ2-1; D ambiguous. This TCR was sampled from an adult who received the AZD1222 COVID-19 vaccine. For the CDR3, the DNA is TGTGCCAGCACCGCCCTATACAATGAGCAGTTCTTC. Translated: CASTALYNEQFF.